Following are 14 T cell receptor beta chains from one sample sequenced in a study of T cell responses to AZD1222 COVID-19 vaccine. TCRdb's copy holds only in-frame clones and misses some; the assay was immunoSEQ multiplex PCR. This sample has some 170,000 clones; under 95% occur once, and the top ten carry roughly 0.98%. Here the sequenced sample was peripheral blood, taken 28 days after the second AZD1222 dose. These receptors were taken from an adult who received the AZD1222 COVID-19 vaccine.

The V and J genes are TRBV3-1 (or the pseudogene TRBV3-2) and TRBJ2-7; 11 positions match TRBD2. V shed 0 bases and J 0 bases; nucleotides not matched to a gene: 13. Germline CDR1 LGHDT, CDR2 YNNKEL (reference sequence). The CDR3 is 20 residues long. DNA of the CDR3: TGTGCCAGCAGCCAAGATCGGCCTAGCGGGGGGTTACCGCTCTCCTACGAGCAGTACTTC. Translation gives CASSQDRPSGGLPLSYEQYF.

The chain links TRBV6-6 to TRBJ1-2, with unresolved D. V gave up 7 bases and J gave up 8 bases, with 11 bases separating them. The CDR3 runs to 11 residues. Germline V lookup: CDR1 MNHNY, CDR2 SVGAGI (reference sequence). CDR3 DNA sequence: TGTGCCAGCACAGGTTTAGGGGGCTACACCTTC. Translating it yields CASTGLGGYTF.

The chain recombines TRBV29-1 with TRBJ1-3; perhaps TRBD1 as D (6 bases). Trimming removed 6 bases from V and 0 bases from J, with 12 bases in between. The germline CDR1 and CDR2 sequences are SQVTM and ANQGSEA. This CDR3 region has 14 residues. CDR3 nucleotides: TGCAGCGTCCGCTGGGACAACTCTGGAAACACCATATATTTT. Encoded protein: CSVRWDNSGNTIYF.

The gene calls are TRBV9 and TRBJ1-1, with D unresolved. Germline-derived CDR1 and CDR2 are SGDLS and YYNGEE. Trimming took 0 bases from V and 0 from J, leaving 9 bases between them. There are 15 residues in the CDR3. Here the CDR3 DNA reads TGTGCCAGCAGCGTAGGGCTTGGCATGAACACTGAAGCTTTCTTT. Translating gives CASSVGLGMNTEAFF.

The J gene is TRBJ2-2, the V gene TRBV5-6; D may correspond to TRBD1 or TRBD2 (6 bases each). There are 18 residues in the CDR3. Germline CDR1 and CDR2: SGHDT and YYEEEE. The V end was cut by 4 bases, the J end by 4 bases, with 23 bases between. The CDR3 DNA reads as TGTGCCAGCAGCGCCCCCCCTTACAGGAAGGGGGGCACCGGGGAGCTGTTTTTT. This codes for CASSAPPYRKGGTGELFF.

The chain employs TRBV2 and TRBJ2-1, with D hard to call. This CDR3 comprises 11 residues. Germline assignment: CDR1 SNHLY and CDR2 FYNNEI. The CDR3: CASGQYNEQFF. The CDR3, as DNA: TGTGCGAGTGGGCAATACAATGAGCAGTTCTTC. Variable domain in full (rest from reference TRBV2 and TRBJ2-1): EPEVTQTPSHQVTQMGQEVILRCVPISNHLYFYWYRQILGQKVEFLVSFYNNEISEKSEIFDDQFSVERPDGSNFTLKIRSTKLEDSAMYFCASGQYNEQFFGPGTRLTVL.

This chain uses TRBV5-6 with TRBJ1-2; D is unresolved. The V end was cut by 0 bases, the J end by 0 bases, with 12 bases between. Germline V gene lookup returns CDR1 SGHDT and CDR2 YYEEEE. This CDR3 spans 16 amino acids. The CDR3 protein is CASSLEALRPNYGYTF. CDR3 bases: TGTGCCAGCAGCTTGGAAGCCCTCCGGCCTAACTATGGCTACACCTTC.

The chain couples TRBV2 to TRBJ2-3; 7 positions match TRBD1. Germline CDR1 reads SNHLY; CDR2 reads FYNNEI. This CDR3 has 16 amino acids. Trimming removed 4 bases from V and 2 bases from J; junction bases left unmatched: 9. CDR3 loop: CASSVWTGSDTDTQYF. The CDR3 DNA is TGTGCCAGCAGTGTGTGGACAGGTTCCGACACAGATACGCAGTATTTT.

The count of this clone is one. The chain has TRBV29-1 and TRBJ1-3; D is unclear. V was trimmed by 5 bases and J by 0 bases, leaving 11 bases between them. CDR1 and CDR2 from the germline V gene are SQVTM and ANQGSEA. The CDR3 length is 14 residues. DNA for the CDR3: TGCAGCGTTTTGACTCCGAGCTCTGGAAACACCATATATTTT. Protein: CSVLTPSSGNTIYF.

The chain couples TRBV7-9 to TRBJ1-1; D uncertain. This CDR3 contains 13 residues. Per the germline V gene, CDR1 is SEHNR and CDR2 is FQNEAQ (reference sequence). Between the trimmed V and J ends, which lost 5 bases and 4 bases, there was a span of 11 bases. In DNA form, the CDR3 reads TGTGCCAGCAGCCGGCCAGGAACCACTGAAGCTTTCTTT. Translated: CASSRPGTTEAFF.

The genes are TRBV5-6 and TRBJ1-1; no reliable D call. CDR3 size: 17 residues. The V gene's germline CDR1 is SGHDT and CDR2 YYEEEE. V was pared by 2 bases and J by 0 bases, with 17 bases between. This chain's CDR3 is CASSFLPTNLMNTEAFF. The CDR3 DNA reads as TGTGCCAGCAGCTTCCTACCCACAAACCTCATGAACACTGAAGCTTTCTTT.

The chain carries TRBV18 and TRBJ2-5; no clear D. V lost 2 bases and J 5 bases, leaving 9 bases between the germline ends. The CDR3 has 13 amino acids. Germline loops: CDR1 KGHSH, CDR2 LQKENI. CDR3 loop: CASSPGLRETQYF. The CDR3 DNA sequence: TGTGCCAGCTCACCAGGGCTACGGGAGACCCAGTACTTC.

The chain employs TRBV19 and TRBJ2-1; possible D gene TRBD1, 6 bases. Germline CDR1 LNHDA, CDR2 SQIVND (reference sequence). Trimming took 5 bases from V and 3 from J, leaving 14 bases between them. The CDR3 runs to 15 residues. CDR3 nucleotide sequence: TGTGCCAGTAGTCTAAGGACAGACAACTACAATGAGCAGTTCTTC. This translates into CASSLRTDNYNEQFF.

The chain joins TRBV2 to TRBJ1-1; the D is unclear. The CDR3 is 13 amino acids. Trimming took off 0 bases at V and 3 bases at J, with 5 bases between the two ends. The V gene's germline CDR1 is SNHLY and CDR2 FYNNEI. The CDR3 DNA reads TGTGCCAGCAGTGAAGCAGGGTACACTGAAGCTTTCTTT. This translates into CASSEAGYTEAFF.